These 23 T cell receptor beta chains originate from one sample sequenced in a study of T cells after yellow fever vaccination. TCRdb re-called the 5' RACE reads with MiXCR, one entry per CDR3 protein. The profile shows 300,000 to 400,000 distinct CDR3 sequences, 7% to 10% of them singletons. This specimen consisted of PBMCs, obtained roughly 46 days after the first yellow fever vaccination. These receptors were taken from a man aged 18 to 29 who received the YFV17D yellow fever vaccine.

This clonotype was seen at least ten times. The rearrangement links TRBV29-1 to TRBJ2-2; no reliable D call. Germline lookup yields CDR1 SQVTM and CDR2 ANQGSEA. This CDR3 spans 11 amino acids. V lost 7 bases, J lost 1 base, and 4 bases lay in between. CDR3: CSGRNTGELFF. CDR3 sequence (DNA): TGCAGCGGGCGGAACACCGGGGAGCTGTTTTTT.

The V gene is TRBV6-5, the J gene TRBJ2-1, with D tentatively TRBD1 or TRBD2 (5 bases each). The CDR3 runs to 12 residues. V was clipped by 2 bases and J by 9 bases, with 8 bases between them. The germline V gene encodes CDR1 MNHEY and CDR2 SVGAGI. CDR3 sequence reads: CASSYKGTEQFF. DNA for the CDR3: TGTGCCAGCAGTTACAAGGGGACTGAGCAGTTCTTC.

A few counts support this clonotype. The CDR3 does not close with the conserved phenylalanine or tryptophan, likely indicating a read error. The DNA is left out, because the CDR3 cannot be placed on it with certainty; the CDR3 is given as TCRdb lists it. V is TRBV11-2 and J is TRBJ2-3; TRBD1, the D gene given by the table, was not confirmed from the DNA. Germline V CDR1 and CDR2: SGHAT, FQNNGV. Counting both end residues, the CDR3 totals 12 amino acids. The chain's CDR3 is CASSLGWGAVGI.

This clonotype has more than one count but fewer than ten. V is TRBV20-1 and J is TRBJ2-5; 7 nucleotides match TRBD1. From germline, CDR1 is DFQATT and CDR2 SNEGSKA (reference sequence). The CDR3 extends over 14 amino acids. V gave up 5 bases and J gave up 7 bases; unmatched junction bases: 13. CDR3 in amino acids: CSAAQGMGPGTQYF. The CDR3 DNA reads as TGCAGTGCTGCACAGGGGATGGGCCCTGGGACCCAGTACTTC.

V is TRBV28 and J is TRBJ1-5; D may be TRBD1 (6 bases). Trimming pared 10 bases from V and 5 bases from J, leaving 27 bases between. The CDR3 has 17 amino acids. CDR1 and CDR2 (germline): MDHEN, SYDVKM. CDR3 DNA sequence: TGTGCCACCCGGAACCGAGGGCAACAGGGTTGGGATCAGCCCCAGCATTTT. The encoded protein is CATRNRGQQGWDQPQHF.

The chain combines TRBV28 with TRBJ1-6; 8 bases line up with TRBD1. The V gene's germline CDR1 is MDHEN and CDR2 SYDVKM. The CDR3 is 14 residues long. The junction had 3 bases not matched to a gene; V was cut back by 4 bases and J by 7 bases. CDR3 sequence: CASSSGDRNSPLHF. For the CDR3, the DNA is TGTGCCAGCAGTTCGGGGGACAGGAATTCACCCCTCCACTTT.

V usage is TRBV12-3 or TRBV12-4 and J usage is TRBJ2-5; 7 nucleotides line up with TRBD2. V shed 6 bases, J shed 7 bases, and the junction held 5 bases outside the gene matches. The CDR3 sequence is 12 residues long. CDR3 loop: CASSVGEGTQYF. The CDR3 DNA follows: TGTGCCAGCAGCGTAGGGGAGGGGACCCAGTACTTC.

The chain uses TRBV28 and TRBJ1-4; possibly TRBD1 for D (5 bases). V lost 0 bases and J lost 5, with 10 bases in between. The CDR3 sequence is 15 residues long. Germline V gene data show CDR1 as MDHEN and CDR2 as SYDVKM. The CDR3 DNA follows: TGTGCCAGCAGTTTATGGGGGAAGGGGAATGAAAAACTGTTTTTT. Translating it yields CASSLWGKGNEKLFF.

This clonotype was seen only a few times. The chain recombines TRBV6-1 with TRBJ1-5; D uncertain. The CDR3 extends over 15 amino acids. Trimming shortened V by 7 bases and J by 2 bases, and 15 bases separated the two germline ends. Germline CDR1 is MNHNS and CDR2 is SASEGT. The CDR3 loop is CASNDWGTGNQPQHF. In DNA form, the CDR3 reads TGTGCCAGCAACGATTGGGGTACGGGCAATCAGCCCCAGCATTTT.

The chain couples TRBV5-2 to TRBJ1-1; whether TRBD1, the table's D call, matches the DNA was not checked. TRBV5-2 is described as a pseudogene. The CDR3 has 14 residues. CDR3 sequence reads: CAMSPGQGWTEAFF. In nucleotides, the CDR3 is TGTGCCATGAGCCCCGGGCAGGGTTGGACTGAAGCTTTCTTT.

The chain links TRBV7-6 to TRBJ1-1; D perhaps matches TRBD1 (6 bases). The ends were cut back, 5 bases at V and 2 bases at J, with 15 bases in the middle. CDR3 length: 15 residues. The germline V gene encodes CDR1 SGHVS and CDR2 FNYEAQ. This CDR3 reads CASSHGGSPNTEAFF. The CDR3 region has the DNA TGTGCCAGCAGCCATGGGGGCTCCCCAAACACTGAAGCTTTCTTT.

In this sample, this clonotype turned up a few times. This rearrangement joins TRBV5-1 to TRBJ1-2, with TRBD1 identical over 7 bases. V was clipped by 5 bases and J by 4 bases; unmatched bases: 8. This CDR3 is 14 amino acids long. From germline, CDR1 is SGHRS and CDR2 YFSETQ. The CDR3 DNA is TGCGCCAGCAGGGTGACAGGGATCACCTATGGCTACACCTTC. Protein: CASRVTGITYGYTF.

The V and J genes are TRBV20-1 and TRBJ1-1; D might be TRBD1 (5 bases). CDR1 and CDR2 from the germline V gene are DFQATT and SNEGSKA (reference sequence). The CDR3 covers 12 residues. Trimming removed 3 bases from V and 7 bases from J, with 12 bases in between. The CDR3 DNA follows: TGCAGTGCTAGTCCCCAGGGTGTTGAAGCTTTCTTT. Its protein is CSASPQGVEAFF.

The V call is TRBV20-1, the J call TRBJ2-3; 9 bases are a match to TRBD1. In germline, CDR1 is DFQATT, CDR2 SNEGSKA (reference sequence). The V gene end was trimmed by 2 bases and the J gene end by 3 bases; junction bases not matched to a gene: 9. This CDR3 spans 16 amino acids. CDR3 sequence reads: CSARPLFGTGTDTQYF. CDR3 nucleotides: TGCAGTGCTAGACCCCTGTTCGGGACAGGGACAGATACGCAGTATTTT.

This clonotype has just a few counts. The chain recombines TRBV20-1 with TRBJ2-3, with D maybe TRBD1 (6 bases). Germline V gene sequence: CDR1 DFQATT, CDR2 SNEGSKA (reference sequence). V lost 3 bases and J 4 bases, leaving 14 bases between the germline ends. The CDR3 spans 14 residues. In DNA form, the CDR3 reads TGCAGTGCTAGTTCGGGCAGGGGCGCAGATACGCAGTATTTT. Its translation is CSASSGRGADTQYF.

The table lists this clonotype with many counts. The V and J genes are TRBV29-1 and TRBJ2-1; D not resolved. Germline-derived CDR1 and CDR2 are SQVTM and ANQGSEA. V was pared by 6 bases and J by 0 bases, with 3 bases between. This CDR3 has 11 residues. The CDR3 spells CSVVSYNEQFF. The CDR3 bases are TGCAGCGTGGTCTCCTACAATGAGCAGTTCTTC.

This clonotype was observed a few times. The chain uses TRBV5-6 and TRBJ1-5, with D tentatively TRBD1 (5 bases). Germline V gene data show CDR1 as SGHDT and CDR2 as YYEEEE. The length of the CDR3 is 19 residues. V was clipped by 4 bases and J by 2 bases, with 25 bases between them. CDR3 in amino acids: CASSATVSSQGRGNQPQHF. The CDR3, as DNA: TGTGCCAGCAGCGCGACCGTTTCCTCGCAGGGTCGGGGCAATCAGCCCCAGCATTTT. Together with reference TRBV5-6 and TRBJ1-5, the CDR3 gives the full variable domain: DAGVTQSPTHLIKTRGQQVTLRCSPKSGHDTVSWYQQALGQGPQFIFQYYEEEERQRGNFPDRFSGHQFPNYSSELNVNALLLGDSALYLCASSATVSSQGRGNQPQHFGDGTRLSIL.

DNA for the CDR3: TGTGCCAGTAGTATCAGTATCGCGAACACCGGGGAGCTGTTTTTT. Translating gives CASSISIANTGELFF. The chain carries TRBV19 and TRBJ2-2; D is undetermined. V was clipped by 3 bases and J by 0 bases, with 8 bases between them. This CDR3 contains 15 residues. The germline V gene has CDR1 LNHDA and CDR2 SQIVND (reference sequence).

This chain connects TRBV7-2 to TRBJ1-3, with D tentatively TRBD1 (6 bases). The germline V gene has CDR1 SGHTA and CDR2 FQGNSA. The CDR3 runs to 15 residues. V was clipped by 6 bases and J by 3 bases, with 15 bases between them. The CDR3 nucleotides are TGTGCCAGCAGTACGCGGGGGCTTGGTGGAAACACCATATATTTT. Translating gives CASSTRGLGGNTIYF.

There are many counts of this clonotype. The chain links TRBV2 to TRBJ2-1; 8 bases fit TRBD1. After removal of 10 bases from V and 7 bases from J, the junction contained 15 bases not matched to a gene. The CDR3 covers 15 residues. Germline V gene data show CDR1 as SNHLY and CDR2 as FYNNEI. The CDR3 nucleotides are TGTGCCACCTCCTCAGGGGGGACAGGCAGGAATGAGCAGTTCTTC. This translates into CATSSGGTGRNEQFF. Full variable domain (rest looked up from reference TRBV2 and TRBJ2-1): EPEVTQTPSHQVTQMGQEVILRCVPISNHLYFYWYRQILGQKVEFLVSFYNNEISEKSEIFDDQFSVERPDGSNFTLKIRSTKLEDSAMYFCATSSGGTGRNEQFFGPGTRLTVL.

CDR3 in amino acids: CASLLRGQGDTGELFF. CDR3 DNA sequence: TGTGCCAGCCTTCTCCGGGGACAGGGAGACACCGGGGAGCTGTTTTTT. The chain combines TRBV19 with TRBJ2-2; 9 bases line up with TRBD1. The CDR3 extends over 16 amino acids. Trimming took 9 bases from V and 3 from J; bases not matched to a gene: 11. Germline values: CDR1 LNHDA, CDR2 SQIVND (reference sequence). Together with reference TRBV19 and TRBJ2-2, the CDR3 gives the full variable domain: DGGITQSPKYLFRKEGQNVTLSCEQNLNHDAMYWYRQDPGQGLRLIYYSQIVNDFQKGDIAEGYSVSREKKESFPLTVTSAQKNPTAFYLCASLLRGQGDTGELFFGEGSRLTVL.

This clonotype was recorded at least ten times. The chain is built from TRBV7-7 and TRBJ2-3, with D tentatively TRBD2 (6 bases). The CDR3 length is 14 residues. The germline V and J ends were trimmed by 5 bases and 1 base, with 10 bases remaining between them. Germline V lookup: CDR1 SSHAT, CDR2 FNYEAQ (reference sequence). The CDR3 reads CASSELARTDTQYF. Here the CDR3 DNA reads TGTGCCAGCAGCGAACTAGCCCGCACAGATACGCAGTATTTT.

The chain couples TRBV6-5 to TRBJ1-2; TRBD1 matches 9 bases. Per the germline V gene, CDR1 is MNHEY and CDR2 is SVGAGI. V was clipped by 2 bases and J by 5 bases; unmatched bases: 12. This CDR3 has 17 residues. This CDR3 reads CASSYASPGTGSYGYTF. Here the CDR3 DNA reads TGTGCCAGCAGTTACGCGAGCCCCGGGACAGGGAGTTATGGCTACACCTTC.